A selection of T cell receptor beta chains follows, all from one sample in a study of cytotoxic CD8 clonotypes in ibrutinib-treated CLL. Some clones are missing from TCRdb's copy, which holds only in-frame ones; the method was immunoSEQ multiplex PCR. The table shows more than 35,000 clones, with 71% occurring only once. The sequenced sample was PBMCs, obtained at disease progression, from a patient treated with ibrutinib. The receptors shown here come from a human donor with chronic lymphocytic leukemia. Both conserved end residues are part of each CDR3. A D gene is named only where the DNA matches it firmly. Clone size is not always given. Where it is, it says once, few, many or a class for expanded clones.

length,size,D,V,J,DNA,CDR3
19,few,TRBD2,TRBV9,TRBJ2-1,TGTGCCAGCAGCGAGGGACTAGCGGGGGGCTATAGCTCCTACAATGAGCAGTTCTTC,CASSEGLAGGYSSYNEQFF
15,.,TRBD1,TRBV10-3,TRBJ2-1,TGTGCCATCAGTGGTACCGGGACAGGGCCTGTTGAGCAGTTCTTC,CAISGTGTGPVEQFF
15,.,.,TRBV6-4,TRBJ1-5,TGTGCCAGCAGCGGACGGAGCTATAGCAATCAGCCCCAGCATTTT,CASSGRSYSNQPQHF
13,many,.,TRBV19,TRBJ1-4,TGTGCCAGTAGTCGCTCGGTCCCTGAAAAACTGTTTTTT,CASSRSVPEKLFF
13,.,.,TRBV6-1,TRBJ2-7,TGTGCCAGCAGCGCGCGACAGTTCTACGAGCAGTACTTC,CASSARQFYEQYF
15,once,TRBD1,TRBV5-5,TRBJ1-2,TGTGCCAGCAGCTGGGGGACAGACGCTAACTATGGCTACACCTTC,CASSWGTDANYGYTF
13,once,TRBD1,TRBV18,TRBJ1-1,TGTGCCAGCTCCCCGGGACAGGGGGCAACAGCTTTCTTT,CASSPGQGATAFF
16,.,TRBD1,TRBV30,TRBJ2-7,TGTGCCTGGAGTGTGGGACAGGAAACTCCCTCCTACGAGCAGTACTTC,CAWSVGQETPSYEQYF
16,.,.,TRBV19,TRBJ1-5,TGTGCCAGTAGTATGGGGGGAAGTCTTAGCAATCAGCCCCAGCATTTT,CASSMGGSLSNQPQHF
15,.,.,TRBV5-4,TRBJ1-5,TGTGCCAGCAGCTTGGGAGGTCAGGGAGGTCAGCCCCAGCATTTT,CASSLGGQGGQPQHF
16,.,TRBD1,TRBV2,TRBJ2-6,TGTGCCAGCAGTGGACGGACAGGGGCTGGGGCCAACGTCCTGACTTTC,CASSGRTGAGANVLTF
15,few,TRBD2,TRBV2,TRBJ2-1,TGTGCCAGCAGAGTAGCGGGGGGGAGATACAATGAGCAGTTCTTC,CASRVAGGRYNEQFF
13,.,.,TRBV2,TRBJ2-3,TGTGCCAGCAGCGCCGGAGGCACAGATACGCAGTATTTT,CASSAGGTDTQYF
14,.,.,TRBV5-1,TRBJ1-6,TGCGCCAGCAGCAAGGGTTCAGATAATTCACCCCTCCACTTT,CASSKGSDNSPLHF
15,.,TRBD2,TRBV5-6,TRBJ2-5,TGTGCCAGCAGCCTGCTGGCGGGGGGTCGGGAGACCCAGTACTTC,CASSLLAGGRETQYF
15,.,.,TRBV27,TRBJ1-2,TGTGCCAGCAGCCAAGCGGCGGGCCCGATCTATGGCTACACCTTC,CASSQAAGPIYGYTF
15,few,.,TRBV5-6,TRBJ1-3,TGTGCCAGCAGCTTGGGGTCCCTTGGTGGAAACACCATATATTTT,CASSLGSLGGNTIYF
13,.,TRBD1,TRBV6-5,TRBJ1-1,TGTGCCAGCCTTGACAGGGGAAACACTGAAGCTTTCTTT,CASLDRGNTEAFF
16,.,TRBD1,TRBV19,TRBJ1-2,TGTGCCAGTAGTAGTACCCGGACAGGGACCACCTATGGCTACACCTTC,CASSSTRTGTTYGYTF
15,.,TRBD1,TRBV27,TRBJ2-5,TGTGCCAGCAGTTTCTTGTCGGGACAGCTGGAGACCCAGTACTTC,CASSFLSGQLETQYF
15,.,.,TRBV14,TRBJ2-5,TGTGCCAGCAGCAAACTCCAGGGTGGCCAAGAGACCCAGTACTTC,CASSKLQGGQETQYF
16,.,TRBD1,TRBV6-5,TRBJ1-2,TGTGCCAGCAGTTACTCGGGGAACAGGGGTGGCTATGGCTACACCTTC,CASSYSGNRGGYGYTF
15,.,.,TRBV19,TRBJ2-1,TGTGCCAGTAAAGCAGGCAGGGCCCTCTACAATGAGCAGTTCTTC,CASKAGRALYNEQFF
13,.,.,TRBV5-1,TRBJ2-5,TGCGCCAGCAGCCAGGGTCTAGCAGAGACCCAGTACTTC,CASSQGLAETQYF
15,medium-sized,.,TRBV27,TRBJ1-5,TGTGCCAGCAGTTTCGGCAGGGGTGTCAATCAGCCCCAGCATTTT,CASSFGRGVNQPQHF
16,.,TRBD2,TRBV9,TRBJ2-3,TGTGCCAGCAGCATACGGACTAGCGGAGTCACAGATACGCAGTATTTT,CASSIRTSGVTDTQYF
14,.,TRBD1,TRBV19,TRBJ2-7,TGTGCCAGTAGTTACCTGGCAGGGGGCTACGAGCAGTACTTC,CASSYLAGGYEQYF
15,.,.,TRBV11-2,TRBJ2-7,TGTGCCAGCAGCTCTAGTAGTGGACAGCAATACGAGCAGTACTTC,CASSSSSGQQYEQYF
12,.,.,TRBV27,TRBJ1-2,TGTGCCAGCAAAGGCGGTAACTATGGCTACACCTTC,CASKGGNYGYTF
15,.,.,TRBV6-4,TRBJ1-2,TGTGCCAGCAGTGAAGAGGGACATAAGGGGTATGGCTACACCTTC,CASSEEGHKGYGYTF
10,medium-sized,.,TRBV19,TRBJ1-2,TGTGCCAGCACTAACTATGGCTACACCTTC,CASTNYGYTF
15,once,.,TRBV19,TRBJ2-2,TGTGCCAGTAGTTCGCCCCGGCGGGGCACCGGGGAGCTGTTTTTT,CASSSPRRGTGELFF
16,.,TRBD1,TRBV6-1,TRBJ2-7,TGTGCCAGCAGTGAGATAAGGGACAGAACCTCCTACGAGCAGTACTTC,CASSEIRDRTSYEQYF
17,.,TRBD2,TRBV7-8,TRBJ2-7,TGTGCCAGCAGCTTAATATCCCCCAGCGGGGGGAGGTACGAGCAGTACTTC,CASSLISPSGGRYEQYF
12,once,.,TRBV15,TRBJ1-2,TGTGCCACCTCGACCGATTACTATGGCTACACCTTC,CATSTDYYGYTF
16,.,.,TRBV9,TRBJ1-3,TGTGCCAGCAGCGTAGAATGGGCAGGGTCTGGAAACACCATATATTTT,CASSVEWAGSGNTIYF
15,few,TRBD1,TRBV11-2,TRBJ1-4,TGTGCCAGCAGCTACCGACAGGGGGGGAATGAAAAACTGTTTTTT,CASSYRQGGNEKLFF
13,medium-sized,.,TRBV5-6,TRBJ1-2,TGTGCCAGCAGCCTCCAGGCCGGAGGGGGATACACCTTC,CASSLQAGGGYTF
11,.,.,TRBV6-6,TRBJ2-3,TGTGCCAGCAGTTATGGGATCATATGGTATTTT,CASSYGIIWYF
13,.,.,TRBV19,TRBJ2-3,TGTGCCAGTAGACCCGAGGCGACAGATACGCAGTATTTT,CASRPEATDTQYF
16,.,TRBD1,TRBV10-1,TRBJ1-1,TGCACCAGCAGTCCCCTTCGGGACAGGGTGAACACTGAAGCTTTCTTT,CTSSPLRDRVNTEAFF
15,.,TRBD1,TRBV5-5,TRBJ1-2,TGTGCCAGCAGCACCACAGGGGACCCACCCTATGGCTACACCTTC,CASSTTGDPPYGYTF
15,.,TRBD1,TRBV19,TRBJ2-1,TGTGCCAGTAGGCCCCGGACAGGGGTCTACAATGAGCAGTTCTTC,CASRPRTGVYNEQFF
15,.,TRBD1,TRBV9,TRBJ2-7,TGTGCCAGCAGCGTAGGCTTCAGGGGGAACAGCGAGCAGTACTTC,CASSVGFRGNSEQYF
14,.,.,TRBV19,TRBJ1-4,TGTGCCAGTAGGTGGACAGCTACTAATGAAAAACTGTTTTTT,CASRWTATNEKLFF
13,once,.,TRBV5-4,TRBJ2-5,TGTGCCAGCAGCTTTGACGACCGAGGGACCCAGTACTTC,CASSFDDRGTQYF
15,.,TRBD1,TRBV19,TRBJ1-5,TGTGCCAGTACGGGACAGGGACAAAGCAATCAGCCCCAGCATTTT,CASTGQGQSNQPQHF
19,.,TRBD2,TRBV7-8,TRBJ2-3,TGTGCCAGCAGCTTATCCGGGACTAGCGGGGGGGCTGGCACAGATACGCAGTATTTT,CASSLSGTSGGAGTDTQYF
14,.,.,TRBV27,TRBJ2-7,TGTGCCAGCAGTCGCGGGGTAGTAGCCTACGAGCAGTACTTC,CASSRGVVAYEQYF
13,once,TRBD1,TRBV7-9,TRBJ2-3,TGTGCCAGCAGTCCCAGGGGGCCAGATACGCAGTATTTT,CASSPRGPDTQYF
17,.,TRBD2,TRBV7-9,TRBJ2-7,TGTGCCAGCAGCTTATCGTCTAGCGGGGGAAGAGGGTACGAGCAGTACTTC,CASSLSSSGGRGYEQYF
14,.,.,TRBV10-3,TRBJ2-2,TGTGCCATCACACAGACAGTGAACACCGGGGAGCTGTTTTTT,CAITQTVNTGELFF
14,.,TRBD1,TRBV6-5,TRBJ1-2,TGTGCCAGCAGTCGACAGGGATTCAGCTATGGCTACACCTTC,CASSRQGFSYGYTF
14,once,TRBD1,TRBV6-1,TRBJ2-7,TGTGCCAGCAGAACGATCGGACAGGGCCACGAGCAGTACTTC,CASRTIGQGHEQYF
14,.,.,TRBV5-1,TRBJ2-7,TGCGCCAGCAGCTTGGCCGGGACAACCTACGAGCAGTACTTC,CASSLAGTTYEQYF
16,.,.,TRBV7-9,TRBJ1-2,TGTGCCAGCAGCTTATTTGTCGCCGCTAATAACTATGGCTACACCTTC,CASSLFVAANNYGYTF
13,.,.,TRBV2,TRBJ1-5,TGTGCCAGCAGAGCAGGACTAAATCAGCCCCAGCATTTT,CASRAGLNQPQHF
14,few,TRBD1,TRBV10-3,TRBJ1-6,TGTGCCATCAGTGAGGAGGGGGCGAGCTCACCCCTCCACTTT,CAISEEGASSPLHF
15,.,.,TRBV5-4,TRBJ2-2,TGTGCCAGCAGCCCGTACAGAGGGAACACCGGGGAGCTGTTTTTT,CASSPYRGNTGELFF